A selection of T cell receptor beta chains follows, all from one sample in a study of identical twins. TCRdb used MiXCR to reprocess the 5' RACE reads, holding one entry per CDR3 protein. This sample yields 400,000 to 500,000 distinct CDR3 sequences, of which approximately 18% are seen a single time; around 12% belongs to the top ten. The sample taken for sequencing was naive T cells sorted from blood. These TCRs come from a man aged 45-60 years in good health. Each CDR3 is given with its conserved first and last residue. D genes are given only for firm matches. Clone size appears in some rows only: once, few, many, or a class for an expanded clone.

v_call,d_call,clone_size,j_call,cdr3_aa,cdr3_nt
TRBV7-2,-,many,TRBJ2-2,CASSLAGRNTGELFF,TGTGCCAGCAGCTTAGCCGGCAGAAACACCGGGGAGCTGTTTTTT
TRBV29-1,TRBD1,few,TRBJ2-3,CSVGRTGGGSTDTQYF,TGCAGCGTTGGGCGGACAGGGGGCGGTAGCACAGATACGCAGTATTTT
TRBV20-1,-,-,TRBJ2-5,CSASRRVDSSWTQYF,TGCAGTGCTAGTAGGAGGGTGGACTCAAGTTGGACCCAGTACTTC
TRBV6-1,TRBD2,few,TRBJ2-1,CASTGGRSYNEQFF,TGTGCCAGCACAGGCGGGAGAAGTTACAATGAGCAGTTCTTC
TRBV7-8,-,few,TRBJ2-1,CASSLRRVREQFF,TGTGCCAGCAGCCTAAGAAGGGTACGGGAGCAGTTCTTC
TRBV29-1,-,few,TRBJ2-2,CSVRGVSYTGELFF,TGCAGCGTCCGCGGGGTATCGTACACCGGGGAGCTGTTTTTT
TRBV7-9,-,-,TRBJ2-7,CASSLSVRHTYEQYF,TGTGCCAGTAGCTTGTCCGTTCGACATACCTACGAGCAGTACTTC
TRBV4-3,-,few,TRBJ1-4,CASSQGEPGTREFNEKLFF,TGCGCCAGCAGCCAAGGGGAACCCGGGACCCGCGAATTTAATGAAAAACTGTTTTTT
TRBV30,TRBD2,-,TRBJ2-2,CACGLAGIGGELFF,TGTGCCTGTGGACTAGCGGGAATCGGCGGGGAGCTGTTTTTT
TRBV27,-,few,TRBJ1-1,CASSLQVNTEAFF,TGTGCCAGCAGTTTACAAGTGAACACTGAAGCTTTCTTT
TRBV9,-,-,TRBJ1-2,CASSLRTYGDGYTF,TGTGCCAGCAGCCTGCGGACCTACGGAGACGGCTACACCTTC
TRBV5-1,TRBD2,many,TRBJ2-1,CASSLTVAGVKGGEQFF,TGCGCCAGCAGCTTAACGGTAGCGGGGGTCAAAGGAGGTGAGCAGTTCTTC
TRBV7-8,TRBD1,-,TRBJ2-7,CASSPYPGQGGYEQYF,TGTGCCAGCAGCCCCTACCCGGGACAGGGGGGATACGAGCAGTACTTC
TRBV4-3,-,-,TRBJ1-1,CTSSQDGGAEAFF,TGCACCAGCAGCCAAGACGGTGGGGCTGAAGCTTTCTTT